This T cell receptor (beta chain) was identified during a study of T cells after yellow fever vaccination. Study-level points and caveats: CD4 and CD8 compartments shared a small share of clonotypes, likely from convergent recombination. Post-booster samples contained most primary-vaccination clones (around 96% CD4, around 90% CD8).

Germline CDR1 SGHDT, CDR2 YYEEEE. The germline V and J ends were trimmed by 2 bases and 4 bases, with 5 bases remaining between them. The CDR3 sequence is 12 residues long. TCRdb passed the 5' RACE reads through MiXCR, listing each CDR3 protein once. The table lists around 120,000 distinct CDR3 sequences, roughly 15% of them singletons. This clonotype has only a few counts. What it recognizes is unknown. The V and J genes are TRBV5-6 and TRBJ2-3; no clear D gene. The source material was CD8+ T cells sorted from PBMCs, sampled 5 days after the yellow fever booster vaccination. This sequence originates from a man between 18 and 35 years old who received the YFV17D yellow fever vaccine. Here the CDR3 DNA reads TGTGCCAGCAGCTTCACCCCAGATACGCAGTATTTT. Encoded protein: CASSFTPDTQYF.